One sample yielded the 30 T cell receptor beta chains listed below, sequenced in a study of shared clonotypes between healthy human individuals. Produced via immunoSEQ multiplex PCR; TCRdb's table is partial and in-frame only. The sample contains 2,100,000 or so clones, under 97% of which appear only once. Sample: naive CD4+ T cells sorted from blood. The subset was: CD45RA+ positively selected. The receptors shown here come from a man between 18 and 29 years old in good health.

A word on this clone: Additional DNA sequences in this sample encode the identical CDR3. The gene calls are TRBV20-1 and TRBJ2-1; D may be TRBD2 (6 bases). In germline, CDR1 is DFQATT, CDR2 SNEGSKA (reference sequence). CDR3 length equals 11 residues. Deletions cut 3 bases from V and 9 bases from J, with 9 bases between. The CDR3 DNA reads TGCAGTGCTAGGGGACTCGGTGAGCAGTTCTTC. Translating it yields CSARGLGEQFF.

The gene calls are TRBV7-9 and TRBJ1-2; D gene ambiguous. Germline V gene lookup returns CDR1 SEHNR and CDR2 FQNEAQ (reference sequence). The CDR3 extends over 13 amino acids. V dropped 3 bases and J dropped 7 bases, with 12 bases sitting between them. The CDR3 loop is CASSFKLGSGYTF. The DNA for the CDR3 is TGTGCCAGCAGCTTCAAGCTGGGCTCTGGCTACACCTTC.

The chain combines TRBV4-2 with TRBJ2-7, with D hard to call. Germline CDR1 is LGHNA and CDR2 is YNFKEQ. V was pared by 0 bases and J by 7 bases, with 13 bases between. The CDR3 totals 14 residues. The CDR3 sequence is CASSQDGASREQYF. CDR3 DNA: TGTGCCAGCAGCCAAGATGGCGCCTCGAGGGAGCAGTACTTC.

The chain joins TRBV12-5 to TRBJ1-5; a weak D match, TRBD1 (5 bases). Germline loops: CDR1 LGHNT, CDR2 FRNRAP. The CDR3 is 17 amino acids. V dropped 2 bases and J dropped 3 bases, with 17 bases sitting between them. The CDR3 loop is CASGLPTGTGANQPQHF. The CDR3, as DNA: TGTGCTAGTGGTTTGCCTACCGGGACCGGAGCCAATCAGCCCCAGCATTTT.

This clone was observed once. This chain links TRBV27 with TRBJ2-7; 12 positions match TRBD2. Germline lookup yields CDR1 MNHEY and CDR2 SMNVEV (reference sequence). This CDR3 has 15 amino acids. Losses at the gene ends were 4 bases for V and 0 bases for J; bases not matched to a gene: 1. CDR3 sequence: CASSWTSGDSYEQYF. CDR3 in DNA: TGTGCCAGCAGTTGGACTAGCGGGGACTCCTACGAGCAGTACTTC.

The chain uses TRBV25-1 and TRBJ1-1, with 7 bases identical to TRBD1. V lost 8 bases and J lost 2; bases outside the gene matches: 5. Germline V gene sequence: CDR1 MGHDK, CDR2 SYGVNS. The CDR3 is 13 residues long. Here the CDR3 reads CASLGQLNTEAFF. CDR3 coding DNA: TGTGCCAGCCTGGGACAGCTAAACACTGAAGCTTTCTTT. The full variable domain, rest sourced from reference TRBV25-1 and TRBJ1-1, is EADIYQTPRYLVIGTGKKITLECSQTMGHDKMYWYQQDPGMELHLIHYSYGVNSTEKGDLSSESTVSRIRTEHFPLTLESARPSHTSQYLCASLGQLNTEAFFGQGTRLTVV.

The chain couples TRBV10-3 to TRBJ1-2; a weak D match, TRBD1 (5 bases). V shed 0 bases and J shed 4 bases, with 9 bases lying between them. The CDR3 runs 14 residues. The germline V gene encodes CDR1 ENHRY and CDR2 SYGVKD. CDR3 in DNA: TGTGCCATCAGTGAGTCTTTGGGGCTCTATGGCTACACCTTC. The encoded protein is CAISESLGLYGYTF.

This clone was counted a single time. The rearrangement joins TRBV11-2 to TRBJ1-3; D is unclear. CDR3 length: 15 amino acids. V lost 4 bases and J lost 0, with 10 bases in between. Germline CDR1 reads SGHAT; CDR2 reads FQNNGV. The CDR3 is CASSYWTNSGNTIYF. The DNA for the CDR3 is TGTGCCAGCAGCTATTGGACCAACTCTGGAAACACCATATATTTT.

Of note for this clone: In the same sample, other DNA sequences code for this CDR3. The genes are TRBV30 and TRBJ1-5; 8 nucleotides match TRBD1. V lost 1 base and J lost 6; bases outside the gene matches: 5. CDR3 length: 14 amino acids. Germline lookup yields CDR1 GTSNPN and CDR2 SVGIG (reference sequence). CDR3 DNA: TGTGCCTGGAGTGAAGGACAGGGACGTCAGCCCCAGCATTTT. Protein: CAWSEGQGRQPQHF.

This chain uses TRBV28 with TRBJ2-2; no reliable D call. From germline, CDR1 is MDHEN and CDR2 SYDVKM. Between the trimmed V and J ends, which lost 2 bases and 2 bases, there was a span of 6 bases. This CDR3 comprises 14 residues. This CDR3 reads CASSLTENTGELFF. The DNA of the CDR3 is TGTGCCAGCAGTTTAACCGAAAACACCGGGGAGCTGTTTTTT.

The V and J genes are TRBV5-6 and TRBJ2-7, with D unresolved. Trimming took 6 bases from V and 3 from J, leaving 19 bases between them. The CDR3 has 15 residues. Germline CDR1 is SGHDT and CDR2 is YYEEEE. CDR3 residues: CASTFLERTYYEQYF. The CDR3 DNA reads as TGTGCCAGCACCTTCTTGGAAAGGACCTACTACGAGCAGTACTTC.

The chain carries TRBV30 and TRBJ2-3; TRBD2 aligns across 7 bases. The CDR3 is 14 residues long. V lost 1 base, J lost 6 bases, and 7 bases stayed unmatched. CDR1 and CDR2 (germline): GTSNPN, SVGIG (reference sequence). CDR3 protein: CAWSAQRGGDTQYF. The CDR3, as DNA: TGTGCCTGGAGTGCCCAGCGGGGTGGGGATACGCAGTATTTT.

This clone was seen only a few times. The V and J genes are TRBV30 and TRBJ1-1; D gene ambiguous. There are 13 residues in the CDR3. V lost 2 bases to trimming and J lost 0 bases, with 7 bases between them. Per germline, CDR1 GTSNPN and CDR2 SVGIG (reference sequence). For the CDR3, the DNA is TGTGCCTGGAGTTCCACTATGAACACTGAAGCTTTCTTT. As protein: CAWSSTMNTEAFF.

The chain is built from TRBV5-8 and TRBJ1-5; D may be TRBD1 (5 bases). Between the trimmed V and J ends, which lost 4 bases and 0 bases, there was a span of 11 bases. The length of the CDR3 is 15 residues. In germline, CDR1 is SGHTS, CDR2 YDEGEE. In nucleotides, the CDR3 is TGTGCCAGCAGCGAGGGGAGAATTAGCAATCAGCCCCAGCATTTT. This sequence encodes CASSEGRISNQPQHF.

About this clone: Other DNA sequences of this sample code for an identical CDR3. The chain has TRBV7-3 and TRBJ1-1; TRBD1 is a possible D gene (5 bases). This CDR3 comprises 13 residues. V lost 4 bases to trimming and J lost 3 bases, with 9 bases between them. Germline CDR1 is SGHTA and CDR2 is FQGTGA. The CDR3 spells CASSSRRDTEAFF. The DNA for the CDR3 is TGTGCCAGCAGCTCCCGCAGGGACACTGAAGCTTTCTTT.

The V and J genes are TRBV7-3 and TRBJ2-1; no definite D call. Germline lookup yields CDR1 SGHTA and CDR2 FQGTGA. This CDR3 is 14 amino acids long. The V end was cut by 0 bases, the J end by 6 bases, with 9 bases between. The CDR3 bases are TGTGCCAGCAGCTTAACGGACCCACCCAATGAGCAGTTCTTC. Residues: CASSLTDPPNEQFF.

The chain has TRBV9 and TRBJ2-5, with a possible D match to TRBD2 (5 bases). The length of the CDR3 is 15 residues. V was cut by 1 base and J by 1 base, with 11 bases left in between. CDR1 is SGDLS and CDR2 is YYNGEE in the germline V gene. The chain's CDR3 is CASSVHQEVQETQYF. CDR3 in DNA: TGTGCCAGCAGCGTACATCAGGAGGTCCAAGAGACCCAGTACTTC. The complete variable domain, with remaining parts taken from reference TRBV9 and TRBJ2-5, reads DSGVTQTPKHLITATGQRVTLRCSPRSGDLSVYWYQQSLDQGLQFLIQYYNGEERAKGNILERFSAQQFPDLHSELNLSSLELGDSALYFCASSVHQEVQETQYFGPGTRLLVL.

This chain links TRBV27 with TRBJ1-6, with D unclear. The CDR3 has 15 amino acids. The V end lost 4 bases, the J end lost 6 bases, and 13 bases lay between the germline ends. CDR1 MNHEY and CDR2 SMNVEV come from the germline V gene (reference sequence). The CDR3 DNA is TGTGCCAGCAGTTCAAACACAGCAATTAATTCACCCCTCCACTTT. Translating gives CASSSNTAINSPLHF.

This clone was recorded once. The CDR3 is CASRNGQGGNQPQHF. The CDR3 coding sequence is TGTGCCAGCAGAAACGGACAGGGCGGCAATCAGCCCCAGCATTTT. V usage is TRBV27 and J usage is TRBJ1-5; 8 nucleotides match TRBD1. Unmatched junction bases numbered 6, after V lost 6 bases and J lost 2 bases. The germline gives CDR1 MNHEY, CDR2 SMNVEV (reference sequence). This CDR3 spans 15 amino acids.

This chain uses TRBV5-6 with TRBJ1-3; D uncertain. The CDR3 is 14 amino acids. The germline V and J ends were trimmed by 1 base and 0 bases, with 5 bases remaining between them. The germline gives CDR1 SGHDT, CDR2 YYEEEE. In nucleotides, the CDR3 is TGTGCCAGCAGCTTGTTTGACTCTGGAAACACCATATATTTT. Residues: CASSLFDSGNTIYF.

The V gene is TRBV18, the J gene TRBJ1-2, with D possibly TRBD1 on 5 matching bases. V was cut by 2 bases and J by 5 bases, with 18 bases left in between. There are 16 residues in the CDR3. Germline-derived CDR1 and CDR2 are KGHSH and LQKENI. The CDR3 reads CASSPTSQGRDYGYTF. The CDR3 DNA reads TGTGCCAGCTCACCAACCTCTCAGGGAAGAGATTATGGCTACACCTTC. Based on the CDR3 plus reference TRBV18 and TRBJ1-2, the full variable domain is NAGVMQNPRHLVRRRGQEARLRCSPMKGHSHVYWYRQLPEEGLKFMVYLQKENIIDESGMPKERFSAEFPKEGPSILRIQQVVRGDSAAYFCASSPTSQGRDYGYTFGSGTRLTVV.

The CDR3 coding sequence is TGTGCCAGCACTCCCGGGAGGGGGCTTGTAAAGACCCAGTACTTC. Residues: CASTPGRGLVKTQYF. The V call is TRBV27, the J call TRBJ2-5; D may be TRBD2 (8 bases). The length of the CDR3 is 15 residues. Germline values: CDR1 MNHEY, CDR2 SMNVEV (reference sequence). V was cut by 7 bases and J by 6 bases, with 21 bases left in between.

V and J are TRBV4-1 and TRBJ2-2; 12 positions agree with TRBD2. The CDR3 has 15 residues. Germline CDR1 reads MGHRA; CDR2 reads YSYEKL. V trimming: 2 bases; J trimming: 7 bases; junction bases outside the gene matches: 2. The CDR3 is CASSQRLAGVGELFF. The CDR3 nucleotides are TGCGCCAGCAGCCAACGACTAGCGGGGGTCGGGGAGCTGTTTTTT.

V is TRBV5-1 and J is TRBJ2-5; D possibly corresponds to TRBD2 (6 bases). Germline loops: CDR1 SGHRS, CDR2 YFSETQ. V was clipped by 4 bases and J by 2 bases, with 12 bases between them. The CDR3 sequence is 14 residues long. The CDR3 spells CASSQYGGQETQYF. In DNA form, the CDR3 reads TGCGCCAGCAGCCAATACGGAGGGCAAGAGACCCAGTACTTC.

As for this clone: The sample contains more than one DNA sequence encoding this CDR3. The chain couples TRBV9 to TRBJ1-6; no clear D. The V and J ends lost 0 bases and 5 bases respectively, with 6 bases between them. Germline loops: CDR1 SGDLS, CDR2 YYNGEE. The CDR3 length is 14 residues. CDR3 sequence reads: CASSVGGNNSPLHF. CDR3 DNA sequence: TGTGCCAGCAGCGTAGGAGGCAATAATTCACCCCTCCACTTT.

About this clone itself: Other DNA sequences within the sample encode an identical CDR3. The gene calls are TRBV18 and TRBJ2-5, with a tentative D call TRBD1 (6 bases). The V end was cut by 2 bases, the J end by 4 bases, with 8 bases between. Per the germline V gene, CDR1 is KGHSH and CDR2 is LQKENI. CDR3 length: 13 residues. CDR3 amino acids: CASSPGGAETQYF. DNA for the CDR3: TGTGCCAGCTCACCAGGGGGCGCAGAGACCCAGTACTTC.

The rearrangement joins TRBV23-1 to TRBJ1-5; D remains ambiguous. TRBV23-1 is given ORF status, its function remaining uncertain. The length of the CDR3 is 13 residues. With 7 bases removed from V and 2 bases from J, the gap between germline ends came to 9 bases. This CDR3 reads CASIRSGNQPQHF. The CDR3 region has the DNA TGCGCCAGCATCAGGTCGGGCAATCAGCCCCAGCATTTT.

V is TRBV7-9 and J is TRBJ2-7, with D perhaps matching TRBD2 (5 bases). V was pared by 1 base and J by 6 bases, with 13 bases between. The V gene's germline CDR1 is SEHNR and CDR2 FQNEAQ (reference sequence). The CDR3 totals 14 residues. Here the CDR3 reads CASSLGLLGSEQYF. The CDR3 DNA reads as TGTGCCAGCAGCTTAGGACTCTTGGGGAGCGAGCAGTACTTC.

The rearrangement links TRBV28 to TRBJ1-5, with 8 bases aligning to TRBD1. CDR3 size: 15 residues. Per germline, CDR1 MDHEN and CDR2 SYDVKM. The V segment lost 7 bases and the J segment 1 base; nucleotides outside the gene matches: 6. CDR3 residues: CASNPGQGSNQPQHF. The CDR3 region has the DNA TGTGCCAGCAACCCCGGACAGGGAAGCAATCAGCCCCAGCATTTT.

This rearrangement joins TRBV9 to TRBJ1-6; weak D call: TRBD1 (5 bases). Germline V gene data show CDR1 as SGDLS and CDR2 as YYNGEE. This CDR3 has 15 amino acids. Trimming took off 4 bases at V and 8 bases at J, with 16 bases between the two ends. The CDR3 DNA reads TGTGCCAGCAGCCCTCGGTCAGGGCAGGATTCACCCCTCCACTTT. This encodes CASSPRSGQDSPLHF.